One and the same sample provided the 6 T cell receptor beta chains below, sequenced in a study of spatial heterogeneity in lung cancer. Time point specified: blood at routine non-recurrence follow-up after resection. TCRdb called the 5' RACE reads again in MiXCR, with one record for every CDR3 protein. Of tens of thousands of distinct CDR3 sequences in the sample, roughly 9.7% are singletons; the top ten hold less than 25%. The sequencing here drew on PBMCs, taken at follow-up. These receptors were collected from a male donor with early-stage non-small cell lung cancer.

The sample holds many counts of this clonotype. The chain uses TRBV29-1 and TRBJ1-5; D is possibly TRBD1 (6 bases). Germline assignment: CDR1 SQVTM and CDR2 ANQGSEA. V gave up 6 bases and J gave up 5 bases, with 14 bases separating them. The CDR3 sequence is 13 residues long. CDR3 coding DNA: TGCAGCGTGGGGGGGCAGGGCGATCAGCCCCAGCATTTT. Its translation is CSVGGQGDQPQHF.

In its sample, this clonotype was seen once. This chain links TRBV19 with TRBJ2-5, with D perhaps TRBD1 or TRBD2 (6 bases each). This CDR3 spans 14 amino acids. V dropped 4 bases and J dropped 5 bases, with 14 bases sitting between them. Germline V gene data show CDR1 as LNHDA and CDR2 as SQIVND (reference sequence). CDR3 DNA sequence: TGTGCCAGTAGTACCTTGACAGGAGGGGAGACCCAGTACTTC. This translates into CASSTLTGGETQYF. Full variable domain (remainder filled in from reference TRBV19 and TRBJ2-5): DGGITQSPKYLFRKEGQNVTLSCEQNLNHDAMYWYRQDPGQGLRLIYYSQIVNDFQKGDIAEGYSVSREKKESFPLTVTSAQKNPTAFYLCASSTLTGGETQYFGPGTRLLVL.

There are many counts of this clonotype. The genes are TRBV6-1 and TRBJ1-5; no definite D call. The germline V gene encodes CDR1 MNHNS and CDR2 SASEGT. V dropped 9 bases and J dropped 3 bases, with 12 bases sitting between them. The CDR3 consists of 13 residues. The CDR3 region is CASEGGNNQPQHF. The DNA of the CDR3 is TGTGCCAGTGAAGGAGGGAACAATCAGCCCCAGCATTTT.

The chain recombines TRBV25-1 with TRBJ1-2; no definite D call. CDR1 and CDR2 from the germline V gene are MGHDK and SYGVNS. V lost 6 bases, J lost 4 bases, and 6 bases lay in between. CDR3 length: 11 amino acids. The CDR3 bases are TGTGCCAGCAGAGCGGGCTATGGCTACACCTTC. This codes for CASRAGYGYTF.

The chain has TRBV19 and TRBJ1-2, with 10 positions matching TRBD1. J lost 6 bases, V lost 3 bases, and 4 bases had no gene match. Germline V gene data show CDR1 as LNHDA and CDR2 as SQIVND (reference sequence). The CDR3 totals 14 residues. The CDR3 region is CASSILGTGDGYTF. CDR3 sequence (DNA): TGTGCCAGTAGTATCCTCGGGACAGGGGATGGCTACACCTTC.

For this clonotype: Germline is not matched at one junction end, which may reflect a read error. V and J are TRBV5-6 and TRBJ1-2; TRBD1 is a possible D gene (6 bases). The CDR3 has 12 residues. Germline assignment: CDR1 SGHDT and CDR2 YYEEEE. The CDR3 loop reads CASSLETGENAF. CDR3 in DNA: TGTGCCAGCAGCTTGGAGACAGGTGAAAATGCCTTC.